This record covers a single T cell receptor (beta chain). Reverse transcription used about 0.45 to 1 ug RNA and random hexamers. From the immunoSEQ multiplex PCR reads, TCRdb called clonotypes with MiXCR, one entry per CDR3 protein. The data hold 150,000 to 200,000 distinct CDR3 sequences, with approximately 94% observed a single time. These data come from a study of CD8 T cells in Susac syndrome. This TCR came from a human donor with Susac syndrome. Sequenced sample: CD4+ T cells from PBMCs.

CDR3 sequence (DNA): TGTGCCAGCAGGGCCGGGACAGGGACCATGAACACTGAAGCTTTCTTT. It is translated as CASRAGTGTMNTEAFF. The chain has TRBV6-2 or TRBV6-3 and TRBJ1-1; the match to TRBD1 covers 9 bases. CDR3 length: 16 residues. V lost 6 bases to trimming and J lost 0 bases; unmatched junction nucleotides: 8. Germline CDR1 MNHEY, CDR2 SVGEGT.